This is a list of T cell receptor beta chains from one sample in a study of blood T cells in healthy people across ages. One entry per CDR3 protein results from TCRdb running MiXCR on the 5' RACE reads. The sample records more than 1,400,000 distinct CDR3 sequences, 42% being singletons. The material sequenced was blood. The source is a woman younger than 35 in good health. Both conserved end residues are part of each CDR3. Fields, in order: J gene, V gene, clone size, D gene, CDR3 DNA, CDR3 protein. The D gene is left open where the match is weak. For some rows the clone size is stated as once, few or many, or as a class when expanded; others skip it.

j_call: TRBJ1-2; v_call: TRBV20-1; clone_size: -; d_call: -; cdr3_nt: -; cdr3_aa: CSTSDSGGGDYGYTF
j_call: TRBJ1-1; v_call: TRBV3-1; clone_size: -; d_call: -; cdr3_nt: TGTGCCAGCAGACAATTGAGGGGGAACACTGAAGCTTTCTTT; cdr3_aa: CASRQLRGNTEAFF
j_call: TRBJ2-7; v_call: TRBV5-8; clone_size: -; d_call: -; cdr3_nt: TGTGCCAGCAGCTTGGTGTTAGACGAGGACGAGCAGTACTTC; cdr3_aa: CASSLVLDEDEQYF
j_call: TRBJ2-3; v_call: TRBV20-1; clone_size: -; d_call: TRBD2; cdr3_nt: TGCAGCCTTCTAGCGGGAGCCTTAGATACGCAGTATTTT; cdr3_aa: CSLLAGALDTQYF
j_call: TRBJ2-5; v_call: TRBV10-3; clone_size: -; d_call: -; cdr3_nt: TGTGACATCAGTGAGTCGGGCAGGGGCGAAGGGACCCAGTACTTC; cdr3_aa: CDISESGRGEGTQYF
j_call: TRBJ2-7; v_call: TRBV29-1; clone_size: -; d_call: TRBD2; cdr3_nt: TGCAGCGTTGAAGATCGGGCGGGAGGGAGCTACGAGCAGTACTTC; cdr3_aa: CSVEDRAGGSYEQYF
j_call: TRBJ2-7; v_call: TRBV5-5; clone_size: -; d_call: -; cdr3_nt: TGTGCCAGCAGCTTGGTATTCCCGGTGGATGAGCAGTACTTC; cdr3_aa: CASSLVFPVDEQYF
j_call: TRBJ2-6; v_call: TRBV4-1; clone_size: few; d_call: -; cdr3_nt: TGCGCCAGCAGCCAAACTAAGGGCGGACTCTCTGGGGCCAACGTCCTGACTTTC; cdr3_aa: CASSQTKGGLSGANVLTF
j_call: TRBJ1-1; v_call: TRBV7-9; clone_size: -; d_call: -; cdr3_nt: TGTGCCAGCAGCTTAGAAGCCGGGGGGAACACTGAAGCTTTCTTT; cdr3_aa: CASSLEAGGNTEAFF
j_call: TRBJ2-5; v_call: TRBV7-2; clone_size: -; d_call: -; cdr3_nt: TGTGCCAGCAGCGGCGCCATCAGAGAGACCCAGTACTTC; cdr3_aa: CASSGAIRETQYF
j_call: TRBJ2-1; v_call: TRBV5-1; clone_size: few; d_call: -; cdr3_nt: TGCGCCAGCAGCCCGCCCTCCGGGACCCACAATGAGCAGTTCTTC; cdr3_aa: CASSPPSGTHNEQFF
j_call: TRBJ2-1; v_call: TRBV28; clone_size: few; d_call: TRBD2; cdr3_nt: TGTGCCAGCAGCCCGACTAGCGGGGCCTCCTACAATGAGCAGTTCTTC; cdr3_aa: CASSPTSGASYNEQFF
j_call: TRBJ2-5; v_call: TRBV4-1; clone_size: -; d_call: TRBD2; cdr3_nt: TGCGCCAGTGCCGGGACTAGCGCACAAGAGACCCAGTACTTC; cdr3_aa: CASAGTSAQETQYF
j_call: TRBJ2-1; v_call: TRBV7-9; clone_size: -; d_call: -; cdr3_nt: TGTGCCAGCAGCCCTTGGTCAGGGACCGATGAGCAGTTCTTC; cdr3_aa: CASSPWSGTDEQFF
j_call: TRBJ2-3; v_call: TRBV24-1; clone_size: few; d_call: TRBD2; cdr3_nt: TGTGCCACCCAAATGCGGGGGGCAGATACGCAGTATTTT; cdr3_aa: CATQMRGADTQYF
j_call: TRBJ2-3; v_call: TRBV3-1; clone_size: few; d_call: TRBD2; cdr3_nt: TGTGCCAGCGCTCACCAGCGGGGGTTGACAGATACGCAGTATTTT; cdr3_aa: CASAHQRGLTDTQYF
j_call: TRBJ2-1; v_call: TRBV3-1; clone_size: few; d_call: -; cdr3_nt: TGTGCCAGCAGCCAAGTTCTGAGCTACAATGAGCAGTTCTTC; cdr3_aa: CASSQVLSYNEQFF
j_call: TRBJ2-7; v_call: TRBV30; clone_size: -; d_call: -; cdr3_nt: TGTGCCTGGAGTGTACGATTGGAGGGCGAGCAGTACTTC; cdr3_aa: CAWSVRLEGEQYF
j_call: TRBJ1-2; v_call: TRBV12-3/TRBV12-4; clone_size: -; d_call: TRBD1; cdr3_nt: TGTGCCAGCGCGAACAGGGGGTACGGCTACACCTTC; cdr3_aa: CASANRGYGYTF
j_call: TRBJ1-2; v_call: TRBV6-5; clone_size: -; d_call: -; cdr3_nt: TGTGCCAGCAGTAACGGGGGCGACTATGGCTACACCTTC; cdr3_aa: CASSNGGDYGYTF